Listed below are T cell receptor beta chains from one sample, sequenced in a study of identifying expanded T cells in peripheral blood. The assay was immunoSEQ multiplex PCR, and TCRdb's table has in-frame clones only and misses some. Among about 58,000 clones listed, roughly 87% were seen once. Sequences were obtained from blood. These receptors were obtained from a person aged 18 to 75 in good health. Both conserved end residues are part of each CDR3. The D gene is left open where the match is weak. Clone size is stated in some rows and not others, as once, few, many or a class when expanded.

j_gene	d_gene	abundance	v_gene	CDR3aa	CDR3nt
TRBJ2-7	TRBD2	NA	TRBV28	CASSLGLAGDGEQYF	TGTGCCAGCAGTTTGGGCCTAGCGGGAGACGGCGAGCAGTACTTC
TRBJ1-2	TRBD1	NA	TRBV4-3	CASSQEGQAYGYTF	TGCGCCAGCAGCCAAGAGGGACAGGCCTATGGCTACACCTTC
TRBJ2-1	NA	once	TRBV14	CASSRILASNEQFF	TGTGCCAGCAGCCGTATACTAGCTTCCAATGAGCAGTTCTTC
TRBJ2-7	TRBD2	NA	TRBV7-6	CASSLAPGGLAGESYEQYF	TGTGCCAGCAGCTTAGCGCCAGGGGGACTAGCGGGGGAATCCTACGAGCAGTACTTC
TRBJ1-1	NA	NA	TRBV20-1	CSATENTEAFF	TGCAGTGCAACAGAGAACACTGAAGCTTTCTTT
TRBJ1-1	NA	NA	TRBV4-1	CASSQVGSAEAFF	TGCGCCAGCAGCCAAGTGGGGTCGGCTGAAGCTTTCTTT
TRBJ2-3	NA	NA	TRBV29-1	CSVEDLGTQQSSTDTQYF	TGCAGCGTTGAAGATCTAGGGACACAACAATCTAGCACAGATACGCAGTATTTT
TRBJ2-5	NA	NA	TRBV7-9	CASSPSPAYSKETQYF	TGTGCCAGCAGCCCATCCCCGGCATATTCTAAAGAGACCCAGTACTTC
TRBJ2-7	NA	once	TRBV11-2	CASSLTGTYEQYF	TGTGCCAGCAGCTTAACAGGGACCTACGAGCAGTACTTC
TRBJ2-7	NA	NA	TRBV12-2	CASRFASGRKCSYEQYF	TGTGCAAGTCGCTTCGCTAGCGGGAGAAAATGTTCCTACGAGCAGTACTTC
TRBJ1-2	NA	NA	TRBV19	CASNRQGGYGYTF	TGTGCCAGTAACCGCCAGGGCGGCTATGGCTACACCTTC
TRBJ2-7	TRBD1	NA	TRBV5-1	CASQGGTGIAYEQYF	TGCGCCAGCCAAGGAGGGACAGGGATAGCCTACGAGCAGTACTTC
TRBJ1-1	NA	NA	TRBV2	CASSGHMNTEAFF	TGTGCCAGCAGTGGACATATGAACACTGAAGCTTTCTTT
TRBJ2-7	TRBD2	NA	TRBV19	CARKRDAYEQYF	TGTGCCAGGAAGCGGGACGCCTACGAGCAGTACTTC
TRBJ2-5	NA	once	TRBV7-9	CASSLATGFQETQYF	TGTGCCAGCAGCTTAGCGACAGGTTTCCAAGAGACCCAGTACTTC
TRBJ2-5	NA	NA	TRBV5-1	CASSLSGGGETQYF	TGCGCCAGCAGCTTGAGTGGTGGGGGGGAGACCCAGTACTTC
TRBJ2-1	TRBD1	NA	TRBV5-1	CASSGGYRGFF	TGCGCCAGCAGCGGGGGATACAGGGGGTTCTTC
TRBJ2-3	NA	NA	TRBV7-3	CASSLTGYTDTQYF	TGTGCCAGCAGCTTAACCGGATATACAGATACGCAGTATTTT
TRBJ2-5	TRBD2	NA	TRBV7-2	CASSSTAGGPGETQYF	TGTGCCAGCAGCTCTACAGCGGGAGGGCCAGGAGAGACCCAGTACTTC
TRBJ2-1	NA	NA	TRBV27	CASSLSRSYNEQFF	TGTGCCAGCAGTTTAAGTCGCTCCTACAATGAGCAGTTCTTC
TRBJ1-5	NA	NA	TRBV27	CASSLGIGIPQHF	TGTGCCAGCAGTTTAGGAATCGGTATTCCCCAGCATTTT
TRBJ2-5	NA	NA	TRBV30	CAWKGGQQKETQYF	TGTGCCTGGAAGGGGGGACAGCAAAAAGAGACCCAGTACTTC
TRBJ2-5	NA	NA	TRBV27	CASSPGGRQETQYF	TGTGCCAGCTCCCCAGGGGGGCGACAAGAGACCCAGTACTTC
TRBJ1-2	TRBD1	NA	TRBV9	CASSATGTGVNYGYTF	TGTGCCAGCAGCGCCACAGGGACAGGGGTTAACTATGGCTACACCTTC
TRBJ1-5	NA	NA	TRBV19	CASSISTTYSNQPQHF	TGTGCCAGTAGTATTTCGACTACTTATAGCAATCAGCCCCAGCATTTT
TRBJ2-7	NA	NA	TRBV19	CASSSRGDILSYEQYF	TGTGCCAGTAGTAGCCGAGGGGACATCCTGTCCTACGAGCAGTACTTC
TRBJ1-3	NA	NA	TRBV4-1	CASSQGNRADSGNTIYF	TGCGCCAGCAGCCAAGGCAACAGGGCGGATTCTGGAAACACCATATATTTT
TRBJ1-2	NA	NA	TRBV19	CASSASEGRGYTF	TGTGCCAGTAGTGCATCTGAGGGTCGGGGCTACACCTTC
TRBJ2-5	TRBD1	NA	TRBV14	CASSPRTGGETQYF	TGTGCCAGCAGCCCCCGGACAGGGGGGGAGACCCAGTACTTC
TRBJ2-7	TRBD2	NA	TRBV28	CASSSLKTSVEDEQYF	TGTGCCAGCAGTTCCTTGAAGACTAGCGTGGAAGACGAGCAGTACTTC
TRBJ2-1	TRBD2	NA	TRBV19	CASNKIGGRAHEQFF	TGTGCCAGTAACAAAATCGGCGGGAGGGCCCATGAGCAGTTCTTC
TRBJ2-1	NA	NA	TRBV28	CASSLSLPYNEQFF	TGTGCCAGCAGTTTATCGCTCCCCTACAATGAGCAGTTCTTC
TRBJ2-7	TRBD2	few	TRBV6-6	CASSSRGAPDEQYF	TGTGCCAGCAGTTCGCGGGGGGCTCCAGACGAGCAGTACTTC
TRBJ1-4	NA	NA	TRBV19	CASSIRGGREKLFF	TGTGCCAGTAGTATAAGAGGAGGGCGGGAAAAACTGTTTTTT
TRBJ2-5	NA	NA	TRBV2	CASRDQAYQETQYF	TGTGCCAGCAGGGACCAAGCCTACCAAGAGACCCAGTACTTC
TRBJ1-4	NA	NA	TRBV30	CAPQGTDGTDTTNEKLFF	TGTGCCCCACAGGGAACCGACGGGACGGATACAACTAATGAAAAACTGTTTTTT
TRBJ1-1	NA	NA	TRBV4-2	CASSRPQGGALWTEAFF	TGTGCCAGCAGCCGCCCACAGGGAGGGGCCCTGTGGACTGAAGCTTTCTTT
TRBJ2-3	TRBD2	NA	TRBV7-7	CASSPPGGLVLQDTQYF	TGTGCTAGCAGCCCACCGGGGGGACTAGTGCTTCAAGATACGCAGTATTTT
TRBJ2-1	TRBD1	NA	TRBV19	CASSKTGVYNEQFF	TGTGCCAGTAGTAAAACAGGGGTGTACAATGAGCAGTTCTTC
TRBJ1-4	NA	NA	TRBV5-6	CASSLGQTNEKLFF	TGTGCCAGCAGCCTTGGACAGACTAATGAAAAACTGTTTTTT
TRBJ2-7	NA	NA	TRBV19	CASSKTGTHEQYF	TGTGCCAGTAGTAAAACAGGGACCCACGAGCAGTACTTC
TRBJ1-3	TRBD1	NA	TRBV4-3	CASSQKAPGQGSGNTIYF	TGCGCCAGCAGCCAGAAGGCACCGGGACAGGGATCTGGAAACACCATATATTTT
TRBJ1-2	TRBD1	NA	TRBV7-2	CASSFLDRGGYTF	TGTGCCAGCAGCTTCCTGGACAGGGGAGGCTACACCTTC
TRBJ1-2	TRBD1	NA	TRBV23-1	CASSHETGGEGGF	TGCGCCAGCAGTCATGAGACAGGGGGCGAGGGCGGTTTC
TRBJ2-1	TRBD2	NA	TRBV28	CASSPNPRTSGNLDNEQFF	TGTGCCAGCAGTCCTAACCCCAGGACTAGCGGGAATTTGGACAATGAGCAGTTCTTC
TRBJ2-1	TRBD1	NA	TRBV7-6	CASSLGGGYNEQLF	TGTGCCAGCAGCTTAGGAGGGGGCTACAATGAGCAGCTCTTC
TRBJ2-7	TRBD2	NA	TRBV2	CASSLNGGGYWNEQYF	TGTGCCAGCAGCCTCAACGGGGGGGGCTATTGGAACGAGCAGTACTTC
TRBJ2-1	TRBD2	once	TRBV7-6	CASSLALGLAVNEQFF	TGTGCCAGCAGCTTAGCGTTGGGACTAGCGGTAAATGAGCAGTTCTTC
TRBJ2-5	TRBD2	NA	TRBV5-6	CASSLDLAGEETQYF	TGTGCCAGCAGCTTGGATCTAGCGGGGGAAGAGACCCAGTACTTC
TRBJ1-1	NA	NA	TRBV11-3	CASSQQGMNTEAFF	TGTGCCAGCAGCCAACAGGGTATGAACACTGAAGCTTTCTTT
TRBJ1-6	NA	NA	TRBV6-5	CASSLGIYNSPLHF	TGTGCCAGCAGCCTCGGGATCTATAATTCACCCCTCCACTTT
TRBJ1-1	NA	NA	TRBV19	CASSVQGLQNTEAFF	TGTGCCAGTAGCGTACAGGGTCTCCAGAACACTGAAGCTTTCTTT